Presented here are 27 T cell receptor beta chains from one specimen sequenced in a study of Ad26.COV2.S vaccination and SARS-CoV-2 variants. Clones were sequenced by immunoSEQ multiplex PCR, and TCRdb holds only the in-frame ones, with some missing. The sample contains hundreds of thousands of clones, 86% of which appear only once. Noted treatment: around 19 received Ad26.COV2.S at low or high dose, single or two shots; 5 received placebo; per-sample allocation not given. Specimens were obtained on day 63 following the first vaccine or placebo injection. The specimen was peripheral blood, collected in a trial of Ad26.COV2.S vaccine versus placebo. The source of these receptors is a person aged 18 to 65 who received the Ad26.COV2.S COVID-19 vaccine or a placebo.

This rearrangement joins TRBV28 to TRBJ2-1; D may correspond to TRBD1 or TRBD2 (5 bases each). Germline CDR1 is MDHEN and CDR2 is SYDVKM. There are 14 residues in the CDR3. Trimming stripped 6 bases from V and 9 bases from J, with 18 bases between. The CDR3, as DNA: TGTGCCAGCAGATCCGGGACGTATTTGGGTGAGCAGTTCTTC. Translating gives CASRSGTYLGEQFF.

The rearrangement joins TRBV6-5 to TRBJ1-5; 8 bases match TRBD1. J gave up 0 bases and V 6 bases, and 4 bases lay outside the gene matches. Per germline, CDR1 MNHEY and CDR2 SVGAGI. CDR3 length equals 15 residues. The CDR3: CASSRGTGSNQPQHF. Here the CDR3 DNA reads TGTGCCAGCAGCCGCGGGACAGGTAGCAATCAGCCCCAGCATTTT.

This chain uses TRBV9 with TRBJ2-2, with 11 bases matching TRBD2. CDR1 SGDLS and CDR2 YYNGEE come from the germline V gene. V gave up 4 bases and J gave up 1 base; unmatched junction bases: 9. The CDR3 runs to 18 residues. CDR3: CASSRPNSGRVNTGELFF. CDR3 DNA: TGTGCCAGCAGCAGACCGAATAGCGGGAGGGTGAACACCGGGGAGCTGTTTTTT.

The chain couples TRBV2 to TRBJ1-5, with D unresolved. The CDR3 totals 13 residues. Looked up from germline, CDR1 is SNHLY and CDR2 is FYNNEI. Deletions cut 7 bases from V and 7 bases from J, with 14 bases between. The CDR3 DNA is TGTGCCAGCAAAAACACCTGGAGCCAGCCCCAGCATTTT. Residues: CASKNTWSQPQHF.

The rearrangement links TRBV7-9 to TRBJ2-1, with a possible D match to TRBD1 (5 bases). Germline V gene sequence: CDR1 SEHNR, CDR2 FQNEAQ (reference sequence). The CDR3 is 15 amino acids. The V end lost 1 base, the J end lost 2 bases, and 9 bases lay between the germline ends. DNA for the CDR3: TGTGCCAGCAGCTTAGGCAGGGTTACCTACAATGAGCAGTTCTTC. Its translation is CASSLGRVTYNEQFF.

The chain recombines TRBV9 with TRBJ2-3; D is tentatively TRBD1 or TRBD2 (5 bases each). The CDR3 runs 16 residues. V was trimmed by 3 bases and J by 3 bases, leaving 17 bases between them. Germline CDR1 is SGDLS and CDR2 is YYNGEE. For the CDR3, the DNA is TGTGCCAGCAGCGCGAGGGGCCCTTCGAGAACAGATACGCAGTATTTT. This codes for CASSARGPSRTDTQYF.

This clone has just a few counts. V and J are TRBV11-3 and TRBJ1-5; 9 bases agree with TRBD1. The CDR3 loop spans 13 amino acids. Germline CDR1 reads SGHNT; CDR2 reads YENEEA. The ends lost 10 bases at V and 5 bases at J; junction bases unmatched: 6. CDR3 in DNA: TGTGCCACTCGGGACAGGGCGTATCAGCCCCAGCATTTT. Translated, it gives CATRDRAYQPQHF.

The rearrangement uses TRBV18 and TRBJ2-1; D gene uncertain. V lost 3 bases and J lost 4, with 13 bases in between. Germline V gives CDR1 KGHSH, CDR2 LQKENI. This CDR3 region has 15 residues. CDR3 nucleotides: TGTGCCAGCTCACCGTCGCCAGTTGGGTACAATGAGCAGTTCTTC. Amino acids: CASSPSPVGYNEQFF.

The J gene is TRBJ2-7, the V gene TRBV18, with D unresolved. In germline, CDR1 is KGHSH, CDR2 LQKENI. Trimming cost V 1 base and J 7 bases, with 14 bases left between them. The CDR3 contains 14 residues. Here the CDR3 reads CASSPRGGSDEQYF. The CDR3 DNA follows: TGTGCCAGCTCACCACGGGGTGGGTCGGATGAGCAGTACTTC.

The chain recombines TRBV7-9 with TRBJ1-6; a weak D match, TRBD1 (6 bases). Germline V gene lookup returns CDR1 SEHNR and CDR2 FQNEAQ (reference sequence). The V gene lost 5 bases and the J gene lost 8 bases, with 16 bases spanning the gap. The CDR3 has 15 amino acids. The CDR3, as DNA: TGTGCCAGCAGCACGGGGGCGGACGGGGATTCACCCCTCCACTTT. Protein: CASSTGADGDSPLHF.

The chain recombines TRBV3-1 (or the pseudogene TRBV3-2) with TRBJ1-5, with a possible D match to TRBD1 (5 bases). The CDR3 runs 14 residues. Germline V lookup: CDR1 LGHDT, CDR2 YNNKEL (reference sequence). Trimming stripped 4 bases from V and 6 bases from J, with 13 bases between. CDR3 amino acids: CASSPDEGRQPQHF. Here the CDR3 DNA reads TGTGCCAGCAGCCCCGACGAGGGACGTCAGCCCCAGCATTTT.

The chain uses TRBV6-5 and TRBJ2-7; 9 bases fit TRBD1. Germline trimming cut 0 bases from V and 4 bases from J; bases unmatched to any gene: 4. From germline, CDR1 is MNHEY and CDR2 SVGAGI. The CDR3 spans 15 residues. CDR3 coding DNA: TGTGCCAGCAGTTACTCAGGACAGGGGATATACGAGCAGTACTTC. Translated, it gives CASSYSGQGIYEQYF.

The DNA for the CDR3 is TGTGCCAGCAGCCTAGGGGTTGCTGGGGCCAACGTCCTGACTTTC. Its protein product is CASSLGVAGANVLTF. The genes are TRBV5-8 and TRBJ2-6; D may be TRBD1 (5 bases). The V end lost 4 bases, the J end lost 2 bases, and 10 bases lay between the germline ends. The germline gives CDR1 SGHTS, CDR2 YDEGEE. The CDR3 runs to 15 residues.

The rearrangement joins TRBV21-1 to TRBJ1-4. TRBV21-1 is deemed a pseudogene. The CDR3 spans 14 residues. The CDR3 DNA follows: TGTGCCAGCAAGGTCCGACCTGGAGGGGAAAAACTGTTTTTT. Residues: CASKVRPGGEKLFF.

The gene calls are TRBV14 and TRBJ2-7; D perhaps matches TRBD2 (5 bases). The CDR3 loop spans 16 amino acids. CDR1 and CDR2 (germline): SGHDN, FVKESK. V was pared by 4 bases and J by 0 bases, with 16 bases between. The DNA for the CDR3 is TGTGCCAGCAGCCCCTACTCTCCAGCGGCCTCCTACGAGCAGTACTTC. This codes for CASSPYSPAASYEQYF.

The genes are TRBV18 and TRBJ2-5; D gene ambiguous. Germline V lookup: CDR1 KGHSH, CDR2 LQKENI. V was shortened by 2 bases and J by 0 bases, with 10 bases between the two germline ends. The CDR3 sequence is 15 residues long. The CDR3 DNA reads TGTGCCAGCTCACCAGGGCAGGATGACCAAGAGACCCAGTACTTC. Encoded protein: CASSPGQDDQETQYF.

The rearrangement joins TRBV3-1 (or the pseudogene TRBV3-2) to TRBJ1-1; D perhaps matches TRBD1 (5 bases). Germline values: CDR1 LGHDT, CDR2 YNNKEL (reference sequence). The CDR3 spans 14 residues. The V and J ends lost 6 bases and 1 base respectively, with 12 bases between them. The CDR3 DNA sequence: TGTGCCAGCAGGGGCGCCGACAGGAACACTGAAGCTTTCTTT. Its protein is CASRGADRNTEAFF.

This chain uses TRBV19 with TRBJ1-1, with 8 bases fitting TRBD1. Germline lookup yields CDR1 LNHDA and CDR2 SQIVND (reference sequence). This CDR3 spans 13 amino acids. V was clipped by 6 bases and J by 5 bases; unmatched bases: 5. The CDR3 region has the DNA TGTGCCAGTAGGCAGACAGGGGAGACTGAAGCTTTCTTT. Protein: CASRQTGETEAFF.

The chain has TRBV7-2 and TRBJ1-2; D remains ambiguous. Germline V gene sequence: CDR1 SGHTA, CDR2 FQGNSA. The CDR3 sequence is 13 residues long. Trimming took off 6 bases at V and 6 bases at J, with 14 bases between the two ends. CDR3 nucleotides: TGTGCCAGCAGTCAAGCCAGTCCAAATGGCTACACCTTC. Protein product: CASSQASPNGYTF.

In its sample, this clone was seen a few times. This chain uses TRBV6-2 or TRBV6-3 with TRBJ2-7, with 9 positions matching TRBD1. From germline, CDR1 is MNHEY and CDR2 SVGEGT. Trimming cost V 5 bases and J 5 bases; bases outside gene matches: 7. There are 14 residues in the CDR3. CDR3 DNA sequence: TGTGCCAGCAGTACAACAGGGGGCGGCGACGAGCAGTACTTC. Translated: CASSTTGGGDEQYF.

The gene calls are TRBV30 and TRBJ2-3; D is perhaps TRBD2 (6 bases). From germline, CDR1 is GTSNPN and CDR2 SVGIG (reference sequence). The V end was cut by 4 bases, the J end by 4 bases, with 15 bases between. The CDR3 sequence is 14 residues long. The DNA for the CDR3 is TGTGCCTGGATGGCGGGAAACCACCCAGATACGCAGTATTTT. Protein product: CAWMAGNHPDTQYF.

The chain employs TRBV10-1 and TRBJ2-7; no clear D. Trimming cost V 1 base and J 9 bases, with 13 bases left between them. This CDR3 is built from 13 residues. Germline V gives CDR1 WNHNN, CDR2 SYGVQD (reference sequence). CDR3 coding DNA: TGCGCCAGCAGTGAGTGGGCACTTTCTGGGCAGTACTTC. Translated, it gives CASSEWALSGQYF.

The rearrangement uses TRBV5-1 and TRBJ2-3, with 11 bases identical to TRBD2. The CDR3 length is 15 residues. V lost 4 bases, J lost 0 bases, and 1 base stayed unmatched. Per germline, CDR1 SGHRS and CDR2 YFSETQ. CDR3 sequence (DNA): TGCGCCAGCAGCCCTAGCGGGGGGAGCACAGATACGCAGTATTTT. Protein: CASSPSGGSTDTQYF.

The chain joins TRBV13 to TRBJ2-5; 9 bases map to TRBD1. This CDR3 is 15 amino acids long. The V gene end was trimmed by 5 bases and the J gene end by 5 bases; junction bases not matched to a gene: 9. Germline lookup yields CDR1 PRHDT and CDR2 FYEKMQ (reference sequence). CDR3 amino acids: CASSLLDGQGETQYF. CDR3 nucleotide sequence: TGTGCCAGCAGCCTCCTGGATGGACAGGGGGAGACCCAGTACTTC.

This clone appeared a few times. The chain couples TRBV19 to TRBJ2-2; D is uncertain. The V and J ends lost 4 bases and 3 bases respectively, with 12 bases between them. Germline V CDR1 and CDR2: LNHDA, SQIVND (reference sequence). CDR3 length: 15 residues. CDR3 DNA sequence: TGTGCCAGTAGTAACTCAGGACGGGACACCGGGGAGCTGTTTTTT. Amino acids: CASSNSGRDTGELFF.

The rearrangement uses TRBV3-1 (or the pseudogene TRBV3-2) and TRBJ1-3, with D tentatively TRBD1 (5 bases). The ends were cut back, 5 bases at V and 9 bases at J, with 17 bases in the middle. CDR1 LGHDT and CDR2 YNNKEL come from the germline V gene (reference sequence). This CDR3 has 14 residues. CDR3 residues: CASSIPGPGSTIYF. CDR3 in DNA: TGTGCCAGCAGCATACCGGGACCCGGTAGCACCATATATTTT.

This sequence joins TRBV2 and TRBJ1-5, with D unclear. The V end lost 7 bases, the J end lost 9 bases, and 16 bases lay between the germline ends. The CDR3 consists of 13 residues. Germline V lookup: CDR1 SNHLY, CDR2 FYNNEI. CDR3 sequence: CASNLGPLGPQHF. CDR3 coding DNA: TGTGCCAGCAATCTCGGGCCCCTCGGGCCCCAGCATTTT. The full variable domain, rest sourced from reference TRBV2 and TRBJ1-5, is EPEVTQTPSHQVTQMGQEVILRCVPISNHLYFYWYRQILGQKVEFLVSFYNNEISEKSEIFDDQFSVERPDGSNFTLKIRSTKLEDSAMYFCASNLGPLGPQHFGDGTRLSIL.